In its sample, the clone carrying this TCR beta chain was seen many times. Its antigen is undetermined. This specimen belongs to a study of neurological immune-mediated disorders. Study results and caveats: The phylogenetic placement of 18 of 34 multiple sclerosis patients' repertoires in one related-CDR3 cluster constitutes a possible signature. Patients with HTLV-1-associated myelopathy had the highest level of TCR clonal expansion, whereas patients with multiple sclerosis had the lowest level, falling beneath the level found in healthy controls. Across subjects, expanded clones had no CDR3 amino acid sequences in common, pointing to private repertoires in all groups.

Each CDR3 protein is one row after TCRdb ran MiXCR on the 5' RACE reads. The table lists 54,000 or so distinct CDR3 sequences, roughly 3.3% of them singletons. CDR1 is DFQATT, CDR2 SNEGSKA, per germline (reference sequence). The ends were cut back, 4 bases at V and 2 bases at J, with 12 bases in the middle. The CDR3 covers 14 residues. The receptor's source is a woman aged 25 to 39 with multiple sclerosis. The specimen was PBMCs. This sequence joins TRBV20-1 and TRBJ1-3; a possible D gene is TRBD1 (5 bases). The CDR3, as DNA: TGCAGTGCTACGCCCGGGACCACTGGAAACACCATATATTTT. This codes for CSATPGTTGNTIYF.